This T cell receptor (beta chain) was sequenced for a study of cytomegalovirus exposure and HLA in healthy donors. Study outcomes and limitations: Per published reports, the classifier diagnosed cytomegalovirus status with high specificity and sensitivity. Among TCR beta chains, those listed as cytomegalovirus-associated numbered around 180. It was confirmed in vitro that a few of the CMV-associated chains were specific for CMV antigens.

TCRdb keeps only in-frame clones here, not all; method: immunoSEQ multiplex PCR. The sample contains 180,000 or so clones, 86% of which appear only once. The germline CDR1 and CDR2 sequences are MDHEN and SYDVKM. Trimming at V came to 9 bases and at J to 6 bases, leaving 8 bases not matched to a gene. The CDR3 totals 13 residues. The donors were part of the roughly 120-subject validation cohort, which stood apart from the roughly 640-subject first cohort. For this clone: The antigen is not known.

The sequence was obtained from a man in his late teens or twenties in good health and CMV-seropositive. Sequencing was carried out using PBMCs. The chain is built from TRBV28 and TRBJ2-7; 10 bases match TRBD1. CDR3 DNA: TGTGCCAGTACCCTGACAGGGGGCGGCGAGCAGTACTTC. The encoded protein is CASTLTGGGEQYF.